This entry is about one T cell receptor (beta chain). Its antigen is not known. Here immunoSEQ multiplex PCR was the method, and the copy in TCRdb shows in-frame clones only, minus some. The sample lists around 100,000 clones; approximately 90% were seen once. These data are taken from a study of OX40 agonist ivuxolimab in advanced cancers. General study results and limits: A proportion of nonresponders additionally exhibited low normalized T-cell clonal expansion.

The sequence was collected from an adult with an advanced solid tumor such as melanoma, head and neck, liver or kidney cancer. The input for sequencing was CD4+ or CD8+ T cells sorted from blood, taken in a trial of the OX40 agonist ivuxolimab.

The CDR3 protein is CASSPPGTGETQYF. CDR3 bases: TGTGCCAGCAGCCCCCCCGGGACGGGTGAGACCCAGTACTTC. The gene calls are TRBV9 and TRBJ2-5, with D perhaps matching TRBD1 or TRBD2 (5 bases each). The CDR3 extends over 14 amino acids. Germline V lookup: CDR1 SGDLS, CDR2 YYNGEE. Trimming took off 4 bases at V and 5 bases at J, with 15 bases between the two ends.